This TCR beta chain came from a study of blood T cell repertoires in COVID-19. Background on the study: Collection of acute and convalescent COVID-19 samples took place in the United States, Italy and Spain. T cells, B-cell-depleted T cells, or PBMCs provided the cDNA or gDNA that served as material.

In the authors' methods: Estimation of nucleated cell counts relied on the amplification of reference gene primers. Profiled with immunoSEQ multiplex PCR; TCRdb holds only in-frame clones, not every one. The V and J calls and clone size are taken from that table; D and trimming were inferred from the DNA. This table holds around 84,000 clones, 80% found once. This clone was counted a single time. V trimming: 11 bases; J trimming: 2 bases; junction bases outside the gene matches: 8. This CDR3 region has 13 residues. Germline V gene sequence: CDR1 MDHEN, CDR2 SYDVKM. This chain uses TRBV28 with TRBJ2-7, with 8 nucleotides matching TRBD2. Sequenced material: peripheral blood. The source is a woman aged 40 to 50 with active or convalescent COVID-19. CDR3 protein: CAARSGTTYEQYF. The CDR3 bases are TGTGCCGCCCGTAGCGGGACTACCTACGAGCAGTACTTC.